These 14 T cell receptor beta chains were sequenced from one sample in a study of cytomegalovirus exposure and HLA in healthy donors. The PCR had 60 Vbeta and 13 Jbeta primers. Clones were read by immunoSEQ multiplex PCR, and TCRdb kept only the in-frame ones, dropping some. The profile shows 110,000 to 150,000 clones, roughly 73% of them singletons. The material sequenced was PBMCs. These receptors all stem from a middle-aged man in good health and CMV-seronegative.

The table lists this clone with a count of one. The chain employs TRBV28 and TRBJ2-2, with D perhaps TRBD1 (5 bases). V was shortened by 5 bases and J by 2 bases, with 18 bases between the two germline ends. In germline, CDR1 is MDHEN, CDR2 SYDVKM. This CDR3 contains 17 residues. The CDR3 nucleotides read TGTGCCAGCAGTACGGTAGTAGGGGAATTAAACACCGGGGAGCTGTTTTTT. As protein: CASSTVVGELNTGELFF. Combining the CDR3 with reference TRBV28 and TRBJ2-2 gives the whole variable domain DVKVTQSSRYLVKRTGEKVFLECVQDMDHENMFWYRQDPGLGLRLIYFSYDVKMKEKGDIPEGYSVSREKKERFSLILESASTNQTSMYLCASSTVVGELNTGELFFGEGSRLTVL.

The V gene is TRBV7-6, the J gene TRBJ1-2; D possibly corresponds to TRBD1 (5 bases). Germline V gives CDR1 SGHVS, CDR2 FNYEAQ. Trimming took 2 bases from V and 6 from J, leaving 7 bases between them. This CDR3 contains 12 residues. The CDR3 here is CASSLSGNGYTF. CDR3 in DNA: TGTGCCAGCAGCTTATCAGGGAATGGCTACACCTTC.

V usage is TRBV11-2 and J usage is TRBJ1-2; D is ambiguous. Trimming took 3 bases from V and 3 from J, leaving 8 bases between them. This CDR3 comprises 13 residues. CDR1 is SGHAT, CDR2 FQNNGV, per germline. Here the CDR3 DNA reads TGTGCCAGCAGCTTTTGGCCCCACTATGGCTACACCTTC. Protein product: CASSFWPHYGYTF.

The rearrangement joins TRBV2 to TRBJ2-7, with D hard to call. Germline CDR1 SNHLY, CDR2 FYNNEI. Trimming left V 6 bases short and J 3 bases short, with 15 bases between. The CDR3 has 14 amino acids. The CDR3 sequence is CASRSVTSIYEQYF. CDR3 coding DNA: TGTGCCAGCAGATCAGTAACGTCGATCTACGAGCAGTACTTC.

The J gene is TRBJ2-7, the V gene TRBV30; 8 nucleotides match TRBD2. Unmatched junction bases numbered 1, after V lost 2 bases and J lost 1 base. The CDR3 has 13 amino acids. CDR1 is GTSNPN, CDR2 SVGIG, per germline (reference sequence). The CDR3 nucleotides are TGTGCCTGGAGTAGCGGGAGTTCCTACGAGCAGTACTTC. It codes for CAWSSGSSYEQYF.

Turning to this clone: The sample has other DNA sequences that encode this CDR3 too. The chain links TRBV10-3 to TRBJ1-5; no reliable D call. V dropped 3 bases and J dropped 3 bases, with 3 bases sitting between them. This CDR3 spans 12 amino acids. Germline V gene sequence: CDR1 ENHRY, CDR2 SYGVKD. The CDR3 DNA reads TGTGCCATCAGTGATAACAATCAGCCCCAGCATTTT. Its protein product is CAISDNNQPQHF.

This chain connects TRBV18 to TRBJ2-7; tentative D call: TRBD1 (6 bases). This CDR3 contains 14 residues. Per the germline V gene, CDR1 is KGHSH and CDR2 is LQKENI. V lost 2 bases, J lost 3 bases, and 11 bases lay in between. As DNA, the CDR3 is TGTGCCAGCTCACCATTGGACAGTAGCTACGAGCAGTACTTC. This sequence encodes CASSPLDSSYEQYF.

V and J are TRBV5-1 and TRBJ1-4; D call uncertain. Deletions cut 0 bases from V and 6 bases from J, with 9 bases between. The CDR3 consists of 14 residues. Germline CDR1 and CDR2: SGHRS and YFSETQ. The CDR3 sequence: CASSLAGRDEKLFF. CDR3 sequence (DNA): TGCGCCAGCAGCTTGGCCGGGAGGGATGAAAAACTGTTTTTT.

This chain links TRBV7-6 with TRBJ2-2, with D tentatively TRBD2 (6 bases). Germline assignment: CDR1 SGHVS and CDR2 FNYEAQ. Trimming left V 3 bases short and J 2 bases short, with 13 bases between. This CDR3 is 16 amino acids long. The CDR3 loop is CASSLPAGINTGELFF. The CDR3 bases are TGTGCCAGCAGCTTGCCGGCGGGGATAAACACCGGGGAGCTGTTTTTT.

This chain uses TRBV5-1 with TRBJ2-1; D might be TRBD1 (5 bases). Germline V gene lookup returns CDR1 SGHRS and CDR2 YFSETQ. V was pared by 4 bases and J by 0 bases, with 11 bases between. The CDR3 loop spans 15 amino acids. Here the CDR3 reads CASSVDSSSYNEQFF. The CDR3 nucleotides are TGCGCCAGCAGCGTCGACAGCAGCTCCTACAATGAGCAGTTCTTC.

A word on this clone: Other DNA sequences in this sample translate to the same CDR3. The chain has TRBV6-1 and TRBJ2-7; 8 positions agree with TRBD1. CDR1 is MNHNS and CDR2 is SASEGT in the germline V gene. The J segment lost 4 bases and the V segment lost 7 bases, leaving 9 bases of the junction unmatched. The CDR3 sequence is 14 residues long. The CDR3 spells CASTSTGVAYEQYF. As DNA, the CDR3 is TGTGCCAGCACCTCGACAGGGGTTGCGTACGAGCAGTACTTC.

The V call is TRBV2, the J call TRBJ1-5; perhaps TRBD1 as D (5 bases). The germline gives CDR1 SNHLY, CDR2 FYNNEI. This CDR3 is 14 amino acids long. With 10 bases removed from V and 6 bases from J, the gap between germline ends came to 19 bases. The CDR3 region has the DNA TGTGCCATCGGGACGCATGGCGGGGGTCAGCCCCAGCATTTT. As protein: CAIGTHGGGQPQHF.

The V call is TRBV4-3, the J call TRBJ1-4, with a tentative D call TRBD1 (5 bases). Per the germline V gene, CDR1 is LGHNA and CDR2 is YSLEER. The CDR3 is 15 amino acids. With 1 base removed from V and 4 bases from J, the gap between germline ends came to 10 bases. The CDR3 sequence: CASSQGIGVNEKLFF. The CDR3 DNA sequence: TGCGCCAGCAGCCAAGGTATAGGGGTTAATGAAAAACTGTTTTTT.

The CDR3 nucleotides are TGTGCCAGAGTCGGACTATTTTACGAGCAGTACTTC. This gives the protein CARVGLFYEQYF. The gene calls are TRBV5-3 and TRBJ2-7, with D possibly matching TRBD2 (6 bases). TRBV5-3 is recorded as an ORF, its role being uncertain. The CDR3 runs 12 residues. V was cut by 7 bases and J by 4 bases, with 12 bases left in between.